This TCR beta chain emerged from a study of T-cell memory formation after mild COVID-19. The CDR3 has 16 residues. The germline V gene has CDR1 MNHEY and CDR2 SVGAGI. The ends were cut back, 0 bases at V and 7 bases at J, with 13 bases in the middle. Study conclusions and caveats: Clonal second-wave expansions that peaked on day 37 had unconfirmed SARS-CoV-2 specificity.

TCRdb re-derived calls from the 5' RACE reads in MiXCR, one entry per CDR3 protein. The sample has a few hundred thousand distinct CDR3 sequences, roughly 15% seen once. A word on this clonotype: No antigen is known for it.

This rearrangement joins TRBV6-5 to TRBJ1-6, with D possibly being TRBD1 (5 bases). The receptor comes from a man in his late teens or twenties who had mild COVID-19 (a few samples of this study predate the infection). Cell type and time point are not known. Sequencing was carried out using PBMCs or a T cell subset sorted from them (not recorded which). The CDR3 sequence is CASSYSIYDRNSPLHF. The CDR3, as DNA: TGTGCCAGCAGTTACTCGATCTATGACAGAAATTCACCCCTCCACTTT.